This TCR beta chain was identified during a study of T-cell memory formation after mild COVID-19. TCRdb re-called the 5' RACE reads through MiXCR, storing one row per CDR3 protein. The sample carries fewer than 650,000 distinct CDR3 sequences, 17% recorded once. Germline V gene lookup returns CDR1 SEHNR and CDR2 FQNEAQ (reference sequence). Trimming at V came to 2 bases and at J to 4 bases, leaving 10 bases not matched to a gene. The length of the CDR3 is 17 residues. The sequenced sample consisted of PBMCs or a T cell subset sorted from them (not recorded which). The chain carries TRBV7-9 and TRBJ2-2; 7 positions agree with TRBD2. The sequence came from an adult woman who had mild COVID-19 (a few samples of this study predate the infection). Cell type and time point are not known. As DNA, the CDR3 is TGTGCCAGCAGCTTAAGGGGACCCCGCGGGGGCACCGGGGAGCTGTTTTTT. Residues: CASSLRGPRGGTGELFF.